The entry that follows covers one T cell receptor (beta chain) sequence. This sample stems from a study of T cells expressing NK-cell markers. This CDR3 spans 14 amino acids. CDR1 is SGHRS and CDR2 is YFSETQ in the germline V gene. Using the 5' RACE reads, TCRdb records one entry per CDR3 protein without DNA. This sample contains 200,000 to 300,000 distinct CDR3 sequences. The gene calls are TRBV5-1 and TRBJ2-2. The receptor was derived from a woman aged 18 to 69 in good health. Material: blood T cells: a sorted CD56 or NKG2C T cell subset, CD4+ or CD8+ T cells, or bulk PBMC T cells (not recorded which). The CDR3 loop is CASSLEGNTGELFF.